The entry that follows covers one TCR beta chain sequence. Its antigen is currently unknown. This record belongs to a study of graft-versus-host responses after intestinal transplantation. Study outcomes and limitations: In patients with graft-donor T cell macrochimerism, allograft graft-versus-host to host-versus-graft clonal ratios were high. Peak GvH clone levels in circulation were associated with early post-transplant HvG declines.

The CDR3 is 12 residues long. Germline V gives CDR1 GTSNPN, CDR2 SVGIG (reference sequence). The protocol was immunoSEQ multiplex PCR, while the TCRdb copy is restricted to in-frame clones and leaves out a portion. This sample carries around 25,000 clones, 82% of them seen once, and the ten largest clones take about 0.74%. The clonotype comes from a human donor who received an intestinal transplant. The V and J genes are TRBV30 and TRBJ2-5; TRBD1 aligns across 9 bases. The end of the DNA fits TRBJ2-7 better, so the J call may be wrong. Here the sequenced sample was unstimulated CD4+ T cells sorted from spleen or lymph node cells, taken before intestinal transplant. This CDR3 is CAWTTGGYEQYF. CDR3 coding DNA: TGTGCCTGGACGACAGGGGGCTACGAGCAGTACTTC.